The present T cell receptor beta chain was sequenced within a study of response to subunit inactivated influenza vaccine. CDR1 ENHRY and CDR2 SYGVKD come from the germline V gene. This CDR3 contains 17 residues. The ends were cut back, 0 bases at V and 4 bases at J, with 18 bases in the middle. MiXCR was run by TCRdb on the RT-PCR reads, yielding one entry per CDR3 protein. This sample has a few hundred thousand distinct CDR3 sequences, with roughly 22% found just once. Study-level points and caveats: The study's authors posited that every seasonal influenza vaccination enlists few new T cells.

In its sample, this clonotype was seen many times. Its antigen is not identified. The rearrangement joins TRBV10-3 to TRBJ1-2; D unresolved. The material sequenced was PBMCs from blood, taken about 20 months after vaccination. The TCR sequence derives from a man between 45 and 75 years old who received an inactivated influenza vaccine. This CDR3 reads CAISESKTSTNLYGYTF. CDR3 in DNA: TGTGCCATCAGTGAGTCCAAGACATCCACGAACCTCTATGGCTACACCTTC.